This TCR beta chain was found in a study of Ad26.COV2.S vaccination and SARS-CoV-2 variants. On the study more broadly: Donor was in the COV1001 Ad26.COV2.S trial arm.

Treatment indicated: 15 to 20 received Ad26.COV2.S at low or high dose, single or two shots; 5 received placebo; per-sample allocation not given. At day 63 after the first vaccine or placebo injection, samples were drawn. An Ad26 vector expressing Wuhan-strain SARS-CoV-2 spike served as the vaccine. To note about this clone: Antigen unknown. Other nucleotide sequences in the sample specify the same CDR3.

TCRdb's table, derived via immunoSEQ multiplex PCR, lists solely in-frame clones and lacks some. The sample includes roughly 320,000 clones, around 84% seen only once; the top ten take 1.5% to 2.5%. The study, taken as a whole, reports: It was reported that spike-specific CD8+ and CD4+ T cell responses were substantially broad after vaccination.

The source of this sequence is a person aged 18-60 years who received the Ad26.COV2.S COVID-19 vaccine or a placebo. This sample comprised peripheral blood, obtained in a trial of Ad26.COV2.S vaccine versus placebo.

The CDR3 bases are TGTGCCAGCAGCGTAGGGCCATTCTCTGGAAACACCATATATTTT. Translating gives CASSVGPFSGNTIYF. The rearrangement uses TRBV9 and TRBJ1-3; D uncertain. Trimming took off 0 bases at V and 0 bases at J, with 7 bases between the two ends. Germline V lookup: CDR1 SGDLS, CDR2 YYNGEE. The CDR3 extends over 15 amino acids.